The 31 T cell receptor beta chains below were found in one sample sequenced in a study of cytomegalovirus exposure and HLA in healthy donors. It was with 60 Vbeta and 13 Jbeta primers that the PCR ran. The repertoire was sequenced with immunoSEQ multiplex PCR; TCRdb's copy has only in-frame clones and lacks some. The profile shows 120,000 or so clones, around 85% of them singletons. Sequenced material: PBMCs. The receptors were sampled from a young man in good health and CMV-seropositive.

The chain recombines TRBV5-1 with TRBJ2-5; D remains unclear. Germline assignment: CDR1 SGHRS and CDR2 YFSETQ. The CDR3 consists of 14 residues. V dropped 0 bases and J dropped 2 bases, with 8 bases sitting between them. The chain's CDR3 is CASSLGAPQETQYF. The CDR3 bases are TGCGCCAGCAGCTTGGGGGCACCACAAGAGACCCAGTACTTC.

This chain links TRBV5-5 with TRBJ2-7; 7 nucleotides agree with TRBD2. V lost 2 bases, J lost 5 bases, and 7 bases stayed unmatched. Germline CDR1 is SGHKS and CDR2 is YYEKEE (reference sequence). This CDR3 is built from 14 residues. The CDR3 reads CASSFGGGAHEQYF. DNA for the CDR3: TGTGCCAGCAGCTTTGGGGGAGGGGCCCACGAGCAGTACTTC.

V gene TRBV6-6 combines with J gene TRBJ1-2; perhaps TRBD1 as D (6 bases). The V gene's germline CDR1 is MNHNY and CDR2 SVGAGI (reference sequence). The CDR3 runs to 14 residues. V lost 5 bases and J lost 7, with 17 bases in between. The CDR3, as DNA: TGTGCCAGCAGTACCCGACAAACAGGGTTTGGCTACACCTTC. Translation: CASSTRQTGFGYTF.

CDR3 sequence (DNA): TGTGCCACCAGCAGTGGACAGGATCAAGAGACCCAGTACTTC. This codes for CATSSGQDQETQYF. This sequence joins TRBV15 and TRBJ2-5, with TRBD1 identical over 7 bases. Germline trimming cut 3 bases from V and 2 bases from J; bases unmatched to any gene: 3. Germline loops: CDR1 LNHNV, CDR2 YYDKDF (reference sequence). The CDR3 is made up of 14 amino acids.

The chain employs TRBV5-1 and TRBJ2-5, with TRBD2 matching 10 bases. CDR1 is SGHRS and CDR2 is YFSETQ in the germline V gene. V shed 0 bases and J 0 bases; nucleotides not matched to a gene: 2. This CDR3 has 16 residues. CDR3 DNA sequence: TGCGCCAGCAGCTTGGGGACTAGCGGAAACCAAGAGACCCAGTACTTC. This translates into CASSLGTSGNQETQYF.

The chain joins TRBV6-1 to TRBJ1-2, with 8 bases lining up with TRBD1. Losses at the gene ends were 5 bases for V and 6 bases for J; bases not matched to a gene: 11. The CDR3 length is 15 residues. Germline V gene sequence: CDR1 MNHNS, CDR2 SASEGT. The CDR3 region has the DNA TGTGCCAGCAGTCAGAACGGACAGGGTGGGAATGGCTACACCTTC. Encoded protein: CASSQNGQGGNGYTF.

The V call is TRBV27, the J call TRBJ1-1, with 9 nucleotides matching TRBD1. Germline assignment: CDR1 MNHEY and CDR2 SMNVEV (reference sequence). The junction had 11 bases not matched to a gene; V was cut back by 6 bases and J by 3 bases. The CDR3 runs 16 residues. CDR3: CASRSGQGGIHTEAFF. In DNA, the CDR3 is TGTGCCAGCAGATCGGGACAGGGAGGGATACACACTGAAGCTTTCTTT.

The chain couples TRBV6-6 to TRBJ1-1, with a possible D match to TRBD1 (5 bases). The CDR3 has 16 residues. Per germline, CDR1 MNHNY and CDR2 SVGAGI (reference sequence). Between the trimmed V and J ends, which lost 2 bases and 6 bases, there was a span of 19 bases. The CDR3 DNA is TGTGCCAGCAGTTACGGCCTTCAGGGTGTAGAAGCTGAAGCTTTCTTT. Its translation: CASSYGLQGVEAEAFF.

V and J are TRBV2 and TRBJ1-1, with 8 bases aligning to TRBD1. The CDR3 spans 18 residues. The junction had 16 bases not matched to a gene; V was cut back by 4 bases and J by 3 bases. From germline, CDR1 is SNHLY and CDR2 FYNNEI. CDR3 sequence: CASSGGGTGSLWDTEAFF. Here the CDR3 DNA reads TGTGCCAGCAGTGGGGGGGGGACAGGTTCCTTGTGGGACACTGAAGCTTTCTTT.

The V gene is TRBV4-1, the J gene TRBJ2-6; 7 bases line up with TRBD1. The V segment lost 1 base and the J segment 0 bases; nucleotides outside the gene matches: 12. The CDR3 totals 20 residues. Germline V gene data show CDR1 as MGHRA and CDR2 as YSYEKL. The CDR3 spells CASSQGPGQFQSSGANVLTF. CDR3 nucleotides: TGCGCCAGCAGCCAAGGTCCGGGACAGTTCCAAAGCTCTGGGGCCAACGTCCTGACTTTC.

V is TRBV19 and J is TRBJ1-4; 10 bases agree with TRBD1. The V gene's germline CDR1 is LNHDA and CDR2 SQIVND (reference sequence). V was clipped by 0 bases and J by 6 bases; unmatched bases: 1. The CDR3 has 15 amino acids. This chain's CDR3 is CASSIEGQGDEKLFF. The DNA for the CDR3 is TGTGCCAGTAGTATAGAAGGACAGGGGGATGAAAAACTGTTTTTT.

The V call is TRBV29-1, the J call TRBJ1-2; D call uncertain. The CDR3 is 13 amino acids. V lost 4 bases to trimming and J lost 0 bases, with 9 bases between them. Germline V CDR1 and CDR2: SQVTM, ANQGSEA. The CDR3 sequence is CSVATDANYGYTF. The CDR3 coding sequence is TGCAGCGTTGCTACAGACGCTAACTATGGCTACACCTTC.

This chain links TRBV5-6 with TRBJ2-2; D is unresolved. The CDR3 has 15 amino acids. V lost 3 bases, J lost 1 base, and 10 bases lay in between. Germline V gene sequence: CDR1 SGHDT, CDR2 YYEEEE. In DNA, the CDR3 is TGTGCCAGCAGCTCGGAGTGGCAGAACACCGGGGAGCTGTTTTTT. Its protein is CASSSEWQNTGELFF.

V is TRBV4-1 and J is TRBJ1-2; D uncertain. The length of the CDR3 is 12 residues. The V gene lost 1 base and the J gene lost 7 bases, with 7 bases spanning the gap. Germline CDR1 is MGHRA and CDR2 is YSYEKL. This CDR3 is CASSQVGVGYTF. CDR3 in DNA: TGCGCCAGCAGCCAAGTCGGGGTTGGCTACACCTTC.

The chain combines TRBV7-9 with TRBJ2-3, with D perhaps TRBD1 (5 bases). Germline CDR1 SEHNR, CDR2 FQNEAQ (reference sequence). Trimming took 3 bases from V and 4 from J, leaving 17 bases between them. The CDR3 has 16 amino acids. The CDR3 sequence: CASSFHQAGRPDTQYF. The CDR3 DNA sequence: TGTGCCAGCAGCTTCCACCAGGCAGGGCGCCCAGATACGCAGTATTTT.

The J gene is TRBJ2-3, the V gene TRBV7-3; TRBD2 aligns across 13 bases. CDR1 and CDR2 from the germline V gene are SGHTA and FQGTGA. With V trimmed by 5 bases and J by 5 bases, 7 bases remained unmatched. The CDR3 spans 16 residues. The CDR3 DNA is TGTGCCAGCAGCCTAGAACTAGCGGGGGGGGTAGATACGCAGTATTTT. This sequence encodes CASSLELAGGVDTQYF.

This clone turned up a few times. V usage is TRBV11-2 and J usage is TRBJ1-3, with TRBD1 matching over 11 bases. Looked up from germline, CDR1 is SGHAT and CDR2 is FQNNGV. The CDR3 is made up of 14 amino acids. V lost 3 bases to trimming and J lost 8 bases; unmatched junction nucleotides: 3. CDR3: CASSLGQGVDTIYF. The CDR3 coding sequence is TGTGCCAGCAGCTTGGGACAGGGGGTGGACACCATATATTTT.

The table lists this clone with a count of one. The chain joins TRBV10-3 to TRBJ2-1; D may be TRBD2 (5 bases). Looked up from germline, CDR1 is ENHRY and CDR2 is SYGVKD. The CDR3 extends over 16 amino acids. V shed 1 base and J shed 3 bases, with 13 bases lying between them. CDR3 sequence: CAISEFGDSFYNEQFF. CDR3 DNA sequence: TGTGCCATCAGTGAGTTCGGGGATAGCTTCTACAATGAGCAGTTCTTC.

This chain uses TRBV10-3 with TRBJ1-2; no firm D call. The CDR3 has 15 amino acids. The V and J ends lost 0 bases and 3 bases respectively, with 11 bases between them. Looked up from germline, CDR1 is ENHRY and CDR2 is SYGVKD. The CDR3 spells CAISESEGRDYGYTF. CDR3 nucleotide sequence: TGTGCCATCAGTGAGTCGGAGGGCAGAGACTATGGCTACACCTTC.

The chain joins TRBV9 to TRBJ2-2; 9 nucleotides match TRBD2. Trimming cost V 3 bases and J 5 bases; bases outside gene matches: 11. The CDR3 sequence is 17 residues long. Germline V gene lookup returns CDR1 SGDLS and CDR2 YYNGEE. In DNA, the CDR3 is TGTGCCAGCAGCGGCGGGCGGGGGGGCCGAAGGACCGGGGAGCTGTTTTTT. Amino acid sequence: CASSGGRGGRRTGELFF.

CDR3 in amino acids: CASSSRQGAGSPLHF. CDR3 sequence (DNA): TGTGCCAGCAGCTCTCGACAGGGGGCAGGTTCACCCCTCCACTTT. The rearrangement uses TRBV6-5 and TRBJ1-6; 10 nucleotides agree with TRBD1. V lost 6 bases to trimming and J lost 9 bases; unmatched junction nucleotides: 8. CDR1 MNHEY and CDR2 SVGAGI come from the germline V gene. This CDR3 contains 15 residues.

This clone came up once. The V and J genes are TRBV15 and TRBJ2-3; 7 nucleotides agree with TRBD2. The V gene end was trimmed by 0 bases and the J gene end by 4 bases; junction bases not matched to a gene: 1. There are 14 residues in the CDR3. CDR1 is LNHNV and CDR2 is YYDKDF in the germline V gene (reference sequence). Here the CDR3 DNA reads TGTGCCACCAGCAGAGATCGGGAGGCAGATACGCAGTATTTT. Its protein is CATSRDREADTQYF.

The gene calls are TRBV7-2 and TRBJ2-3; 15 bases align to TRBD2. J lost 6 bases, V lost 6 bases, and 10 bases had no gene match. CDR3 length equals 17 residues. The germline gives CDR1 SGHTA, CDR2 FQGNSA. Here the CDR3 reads CASRSGTSGGMRDTQYF. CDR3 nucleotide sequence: TGTGCCAGCAGGAGTGGGACTAGCGGGGGGATGCGGGATACGCAGTATTTT.

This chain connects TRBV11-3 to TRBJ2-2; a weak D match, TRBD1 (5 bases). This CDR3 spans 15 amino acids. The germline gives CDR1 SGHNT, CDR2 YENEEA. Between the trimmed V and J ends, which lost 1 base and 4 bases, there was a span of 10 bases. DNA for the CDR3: TGTGCCAGCAGCTTAGGTCAGGGATTCACCGGGGAGCTGTTTTTT. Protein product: CASSLGQGFTGELFF.

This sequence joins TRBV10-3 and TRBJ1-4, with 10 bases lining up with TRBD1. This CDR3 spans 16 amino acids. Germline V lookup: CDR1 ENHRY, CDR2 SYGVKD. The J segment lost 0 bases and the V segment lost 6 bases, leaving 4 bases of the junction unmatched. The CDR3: CAIRKGTGATNEKLFF. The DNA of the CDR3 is TGTGCCATCAGAAAAGGGACAGGGGCAACTAATGAAAAACTGTTTTTT.

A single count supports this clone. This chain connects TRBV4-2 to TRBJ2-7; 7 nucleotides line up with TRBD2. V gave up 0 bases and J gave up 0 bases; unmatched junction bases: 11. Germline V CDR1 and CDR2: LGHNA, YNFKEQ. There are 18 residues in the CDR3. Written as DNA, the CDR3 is TGTGCCAGCAGCCAAGAATCATGGTCTAGCGGAGGCTCCTACGAGCAGTACTTC. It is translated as CASSQESWSSGGSYEQYF.

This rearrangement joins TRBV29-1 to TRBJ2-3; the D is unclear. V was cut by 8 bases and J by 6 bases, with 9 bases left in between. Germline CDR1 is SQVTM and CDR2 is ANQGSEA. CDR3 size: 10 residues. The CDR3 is CSLTSDTQYF. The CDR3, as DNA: TGCAGCCTAACCTCTGATACGCAGTATTTT.

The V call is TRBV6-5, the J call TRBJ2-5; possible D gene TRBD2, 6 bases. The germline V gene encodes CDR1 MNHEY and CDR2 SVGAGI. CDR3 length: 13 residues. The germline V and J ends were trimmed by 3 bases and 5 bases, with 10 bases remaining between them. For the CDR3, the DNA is TGTGCCAGCAGTTATCCGGAGGGGGAGACCCAGTACTTC. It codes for CASSYPEGETQYF.

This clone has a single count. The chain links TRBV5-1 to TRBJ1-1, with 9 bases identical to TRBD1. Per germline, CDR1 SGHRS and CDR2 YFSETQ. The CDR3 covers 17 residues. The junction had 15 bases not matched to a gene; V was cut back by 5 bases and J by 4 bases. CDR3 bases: TGCGCCAGCAGGTCTCGACAGGGGGGGCCTCTGGGCACTGAAGCTTTCTTT. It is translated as CASRSRQGGPLGTEAFF.

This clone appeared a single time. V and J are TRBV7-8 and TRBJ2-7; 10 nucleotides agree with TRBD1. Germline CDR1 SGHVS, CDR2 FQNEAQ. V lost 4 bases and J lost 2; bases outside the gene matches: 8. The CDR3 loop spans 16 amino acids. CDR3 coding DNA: TGTGCCAGCAGCTCTAGATTGACAGGGGGCGCCTACGAGCAGTACTTC. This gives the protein CASSSRLTGGAYEQYF.

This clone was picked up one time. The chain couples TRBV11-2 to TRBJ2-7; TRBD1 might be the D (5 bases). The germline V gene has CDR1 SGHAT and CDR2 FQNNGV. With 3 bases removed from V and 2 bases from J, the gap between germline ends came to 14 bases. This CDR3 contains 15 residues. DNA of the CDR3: TGTGCCAGCAGCTTGGTTGGTCAGGGCCCCTACGAGCAGTACTTC. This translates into CASSLVGQGPYEQYF.